Given below is one T cell receptor beta chain in context. Germline CDR1 is SQVTM and CDR2 is ANQGSEA. The V end lost 4 bases, the J end lost 6 bases, and 13 bases lay between the germline ends. CDR3 length: 12 amino acids. This entry comes from a study of CD8 T cells in Susac syndrome. When the RNA was reverse transcribed, random hexamers were used with an input of 0.5 to 1 ug. TCRdb re-called the immunoSEQ multiplex PCR reads through MiXCR, storing one row per CDR3 protein. The sample includes about 250,000 distinct CDR3 sequences, approximately 92% of them seen just once. The origin of this receptor is a human donor with multiple sclerosis. Sequenced sample: CD4+ T cells from PBMCs. This chain uses TRBV29-1 with TRBJ2-7, with D perhaps TRBD1 or TRBD2 (5 bases each). This chain's CDR3 is CSVVPGTSEQYF. The CDR3 nucleotides read TGCAGCGTTGTCCCGGGGACGAGCGAGCAGTACTTC.